The 18 T cell receptor beta chains reported below all come from one sample, sequenced in a study of CD8 T cell repertoires and HIV-1 epitope variants. Their recognized antigens are unknown. TCRdb keeps only in-frame clones here, not all; method: immunoSEQ multiplex PCR. The table records 4,500 or so clones, 60% to 65% of them present only once. The specimen was cultured CD8+ T cells derived from PBMCs. The receptor source for this set is a male donor with HIV.

The genes are TRBV28 and TRBJ1-4; D remains ambiguous. The CDR3 runs 13 residues. Trimming pared 5 bases from V and 0 bases from J, leaving 4 bases between. Germline CDR1 reads MDHEN; CDR2 reads SYDVKM. CDR3 amino acids: CASSPATNEKLFF. For the CDR3, the DNA is TGTGCCAGCAGTCCTGCAACTAATGAAAAACTGTTTTTT.

This chain joins TRBV28 and TRBJ1-6; 7 bases align to TRBD1. The CDR3 contains 15 residues. V was pared by 7 bases and J by 8 bases, with 11 bases of the junction left unmatched. Germline values: CDR1 MDHEN, CDR2 SYDVKM. CDR3 sequence: CASKLMGQWDSPLHF. Here the CDR3 DNA reads TGTGCCAGCAAGCTTATGGGACAGTGGGATTCACCCCTCCACTTT.

This clone was counted a few times. The chain links TRBV5-4 to TRBJ1-2, with D possibly TRBD1 on 6 matching bases. The CDR3 totals 16 residues. Between the trimmed V and J ends, which lost 1 base and 5 bases, there was a span of 18 bases. Germline V gene data show CDR1 as SGHNT and CDR2 as YYREEE (reference sequence). The CDR3 here is CASSLPTGRIGYGYTF. The CDR3 region has the DNA TGTGCCAGCAGCTTGCCTACAGGGAGGATTGGATATGGCTACACCTTC.

A note on this clone: Mismatch with germline at one junction end may stem from a read error. The chain employs TRBV5-4 and TRBJ2-7, with D tentatively TRBD1 or TRBD2 (5 bases each). Germline V gene sequence: CDR1 SGHNT, CDR2 YYREEE (reference sequence). CDR3 size: 12 residues. The CDR3 here is CAGSPGAGEQYF. Written as DNA, the CDR3 is TGTGCCGGCAGCCCCGGGGCCGGCGAGCAGTACTTC.

The J gene is TRBJ1-5, the V gene TRBV4-3; 9 nucleotides agree with TRBD1. V gave up 0 bases and J gave up 11 bases; unmatched junction bases: 11. The V gene's germline CDR1 is LGHNA and CDR2 YSLEER. The CDR3 is 16 amino acids. As DNA, the CDR3 is TGCGCCAGCAGCCAAGATGAGGATACAGGGGGCGAGGCCCAGCATTTT. Translated: CASSQDEDTGGEAQHF.

V gene TRBV10-1 combines with J gene TRBJ1-5, with unresolved D. Trimming took 2 bases from V and 6 from J, leaving 8 bases between them. Per the germline V gene, CDR1 is WNHNN and CDR2 is SYGVQD (reference sequence). The CDR3 loop spans 13 amino acids. The CDR3 sequence: CASSETGGQPQHF. The CDR3 DNA follows: TGCGCCAGCAGTGAGACGGGCGGTCAGCCCCAGCATTTT.

The chain joins TRBV9 to TRBJ2-7; a possible D gene is TRBD2 (7 bases). Trimming removed 4 bases from V and 4 bases from J, with 15 bases in between. CDR1 is SGDLS, CDR2 YYNGEE, per germline. CDR3 length: 14 residues. CDR3 bases: TGTGCCAGCAGCCCCGAGGGGGGGAGATACGAGCAGTACTTC. It encodes CASSPEGGRYEQYF.

This sequence joins TRBV5-4 and TRBJ2-7; 11 nucleotides match TRBD1. The CDR3 length is 14 residues. Germline CDR1 SGHNT, CDR2 YYREEE (reference sequence). The ends lost 4 bases at V and 4 bases at J; junction bases unmatched: 4. The CDR3 is CASSDGTGGYEQYF. In nucleotides, the CDR3 is TGTGCCAGCAGCGACGGGACAGGGGGATACGAGCAGTACTTC. The entire variable domain, with the rest obtained from reference TRBV5-4 and TRBJ2-7, is as follows: ETGVTQSPTHLIKTRGQQVTLRCSSQSGHNTVSWYQQALGQGPQFIFQYYREEENGRGNFPPRFSGLQFPNYSSELNVNALELDDSALYLCASSDGTGGYEQYFGPGTRLTVT.

The rearrangement joins TRBV7-6 to TRBJ2-1; 9 nucleotides agree with TRBD2. Germline-derived CDR1 and CDR2 are SGHVS and FNYEAQ. The CDR3 is 14 residues long. Germline trimming cut 1 base from V and 10 bases from J; bases unmatched to any gene: 5. This CDR3 reads CASSLGAGGREQFF. The CDR3, as DNA: TGTGCCAGCAGCTTAGGAGCGGGGGGAAGGGAGCAGTTCTTC.

This rearrangement joins TRBV14 to TRBJ1-1; D remains unclear. This CDR3 comprises 14 residues. CDR1 and CDR2 (germline): SGHDN, FVKESK. V was pared by 1 base and J by 4 bases, with 10 bases between. The CDR3 sequence is CASSQVEAGTEAFF. The CDR3 DNA reads as TGTGCCAGCAGCCAAGTTGAAGCGGGCACTGAAGCTTTCTTT. The variable domain in full, completed from reference TRBV14 and TRBJ1-1, reads EAGVTQFPSHSVIEKGQTVTLRCDPISGHDNLYWYRRVMGKEIKFLLHFVKESKQDESGMPNNRFLAERTGGTYSTLKVQPAELEDSGVYFCASSQVEAGTEAFFGQGTRLTVV.

This clone was found once. This chain links TRBV4-1 with TRBJ1-4; D remains ambiguous. Germline V gene data show CDR1 as MGHRA and CDR2 as YSYEKL. This CDR3 comprises 15 residues. Trimming took off 1 base at V and 8 bases at J, with 14 bases between the two ends. In DNA form, the CDR3 reads TGCGCCAGCAGCCAAGGTGGGAATAGTCAGGAAAAACTGTTTTTT. Translating it yields CASSQGGNSQEKLFF.

Only one count was recorded for this clone. The chain has TRBV27 and TRBJ2-7; 13 nucleotides line up with TRBD2. CDR3 size: 16 residues. Germline CDR1 reads MNHEY; CDR2 reads SMNVEV (reference sequence). V dropped 4 bases and J dropped 3; count of bases not matched to a gene: 6. This chain's CDR3 is CASSSPTSGRFYEQYF. For the CDR3, the DNA is TGTGCCAGCAGTTCCCCGACTAGCGGGAGGTTCTACGAGCAGTACTTC.

The rearrangement uses TRBV7-3 and TRBJ1-1; D might be TRBD1 (5 bases). Per the germline V gene, CDR1 is SGHTA and CDR2 is FQGTGA. Trimming left V 0 bases short and J 6 bases short, with 11 bases between. The CDR3 has 14 residues. The CDR3 is CASSLTGLGAEAFF. DNA for the CDR3: TGTGCCAGCAGCTTAACGGGACTGGGCGCTGAAGCTTTCTTT.

This clone was detected a few times. The chain joins TRBV4-3 to TRBJ2-1; D might be TRBD2 (5 bases). The CDR3 extends over 17 amino acids. Germline V CDR1 and CDR2: LGHNA, YSLEER. V lost 1 base to trimming and J lost 8 bases, with 21 bases between them. The CDR3: CASSQAPLPLDLDEQFF. The CDR3 DNA sequence: TGCGCCAGCAGCCAAGCCCCCCTACCACTAGATCTAGATGAGCAGTTCTTC.

The CDR3 loop reads CASSVQGAGNTIYF. The CDR3 DNA is TGTGCCAGCAGTGTACAGGGGGCTGGAAACACCATATATTTT. J is TRBJ1-3 and V is TRBV28, with 8 bases fitting TRBD1. Germline V gene sequence: CDR1 MDHEN, CDR2 SYDVKM. J gave up 2 bases and V 5 bases, and 2 bases lay outside the gene matches. The CDR3 length is 14 residues.

This clone turned up a few times. CDR3 nucleotide sequence: TGTGCCAGCAGCTTAGTCGTGACAGGGGGGTCTTGGGGCACTGAAGCTTTCTTT. Translating it yields CASSLVVTGGSWGTEAFF. V gene TRBV11-2 combines with J gene TRBJ1-1; 9 bases match TRBD1. Germline V CDR1 and CDR2: SGHAT, FQNNGV. This CDR3 has 18 amino acids. After removal of 1 base from V and 4 bases from J, the junction contained 13 bases not matched to a gene.

The gene calls are TRBV6-5 and TRBJ2-7, with TRBD1 as a possible D gene (5 bases). CDR3 length: 15 amino acids. V was shortened by 0 bases and J by 0 bases, with 9 bases between the two germline ends. The germline V gene encodes CDR1 MNHEY and CDR2 SVGAGI. As DNA, the CDR3 is TGTGCCAGCAGTTACTCCAGACAGAGCTCCTACGAGCAGTACTTC. Translation: CASSYSRQSSYEQYF.

The genes are TRBV6-5 and TRBJ2-7, with 10 bases fitting TRBD1. V was pared by 6 bases and J by 5 bases, with 10 bases of the junction left unmatched. The germline CDR1 and CDR2 sequences are MNHEY and SVGAGI. The CDR3 covers 15 residues. CDR3 nucleotides: TGTGCCAGCAGCGAATCCGGGACAGGGGCCGACGAGCAGTACTTC. Amino acids: CASSESGTGADEQYF.